This T cell receptor beta chain was recorded in a study of T cell responses to AZD1222 COVID-19 vaccine. General study points: Vaccine-associated CD4 TCRs spanned spike, dominant at 160-218 and 743-854.

CDR3 length equals 15 residues. V gave up 4 bases and J gave up 7 bases; unmatched junction bases: 8. Germline CDR1 and CDR2: SGDLS and YYNGEE. Concerning this clone itself: Antigen unknown.

Produced via immunoSEQ multiplex PCR; TCRdb's table is partial and in-frame only. The table includes 200,000 or so clones, almost 95% detected once. The sequences come from peripheral blood, collected on day 0 of AZD1222 vaccination. The chain is built from TRBV9 and TRBJ2-1, with 10 bases matching TRBD1. This clonotype was obtained from an adult in good health. CDR3 nucleotide sequence: TGTGCCAGCAGCTTTACCGGGACAGGGGTTAATGAGCAGTTCTTC. It codes for CASSFTGTGVNEQFF.